The rows below give T cell receptor beta chains drawn from one sample of a study of blood T cell repertoires in COVID-19. The repertoire was sequenced with immunoSEQ multiplex PCR; TCRdb's copy has only in-frame clones and lacks some. Of tens of thousands of clones in the sample, more than 85% are singletons; the top ten hold around 2.3%. The sample was peripheral blood. These receptors all stem from a man aged 55 to 69 with acute or convalescent COVID-19. Both conserved end residues are part of each CDR3. The D gene is left open where the match is weak. A clone size is listed for some rows: how often the clone was seen (once, few, many), or a class if it is expanded.

>-|TRBJ1-3|-|TRBV4-1|13
TGCGCCAGCAGCACCACACATGGAAACACCATATATTTT
CASSTTHGNTIYF
>TRBD1|TRBJ1-2|-|TRBV30|14
TGTGCCTGGAGTGGGACCGGGACAGGGGTTGGCTACACCTTC
CAWSGTGTGVGYTF
>-|TRBJ1-2|-|TRBV7-2|15
TGTGCCAGCAGCTTCTCATTTCGACGGAGCTATGGCTACACCTTC
CASSFSFRRSYGYTF
>-|TRBJ1-5|once|TRBV19|14
TGTGCCAGTAGTGGGACTGGAGGGTATCAGCCCCAGCATTTT
CASSGTGGYQPQHF
>-|TRBJ2-3|-|TRBV21-1|21
TGTGCCAGCAGCAAAGGGGGACAGGGGGATAGCGGGCCTTATAGCACAGATACGCAGTATTTT
CASSKGGQGDSGPYSTDTQYF
>-|TRBJ2-3|-|TRBV9|14
TGTGCCAGCAGCGTAGAAGCTAGTTCAGATACGCAGTATTTT
CASSVEASSDTQYF
>TRBD1|TRBJ1-4|-|TRBV6-5|14
TGTGCCAGCCTTAGGGGACAGGCCAATGAAAAACTGTTTTTT
CASLRGQANEKLFF
>-|TRBJ1-1|-|TRBV7-2|13
TGTGCCAGCAGCTCAGAAGAGAACACTGAAGCTTTCTTT
CASSSEENTEAFF
>-|TRBJ1-5|-|TRBV2|13
TGTGCCAGCAGTGACATCCACCGAGGGCCCCAGCATTTT
CASSDIHRGPQHF
>-|TRBJ1-1|-|TRBV7-9|16
TGTGCCAGCAGTCCCCCTCCTCGGGTGGTGGACACTGAAGCTTTCTTT
CASSPPPRVVDTEAFF
>TRBD1|TRBJ2-7|-|TRBV7-2|12
TGTGCCAGCAGCCTAGACAGGGTTGGGCAGTACTTC
CASSLDRVGQYF
>-|TRBJ2-4|-|TRBV19|18
TGTGCCAGTAGTTACTTCGGGGGGCGATTGTATGGGGAAAACATTCAGTACTTC
CASSYFGGRLYGENIQYF
>TRBD2|TRBJ2-5|-|TRBV5-6|13
TGTGCCAGCAGCTTGACGGGAGGAGAGACCCAGTACTTC
CASSLTGGETQYF
>TRBD1|TRBJ1-1|-|TRBV2|20
TGTGCCAGCAGGGTCGACCCGGGACAGAATATGGGCAATATGAACACTGAAGCTTTCTTT
CASRVDPGQNMGNMNTEAFF
>-|TRBJ1-1|-|TRBV20-1|8
TGCAGTGCCGGGAGGGCTTTCTTT
CSAGRAFF
>TRBD1|TRBJ1-2|-|TRBV4-3|17
TGCGCCAGCAGCCAAGAGCCCCAGGGACAGCTTAACTATGGCTACACCTTC
CASSQEPQGQLNYGYTF
>TRBD1|TRBJ2-3|-|TRBV7-9|15
TGTGCCAGCAGCTGGGGACAGGGGGAATCAGATACGCAGTATTTT
CASSWGQGESDTQYF
>TRBD2|TRBJ2-3|-|TRBV6-5|12
TGTGCCAGCGGGAGGGGCACAGATACGCAGTATTTT
CASGRGTDTQYF
>TRBD2|TRBJ2-5|-|TRBV30|15
TGTGCCTGGAGTGTAGGGCTAGCGGGAGTCGAGACCCAGTACTTC
CAWSVGLAGVETQYF
>-|TRBJ1-2|-|TRBV7-9|14
TGTGCCAGCAGCTTAATTCGAGGCTCGGGGAGCTACACCTTC
CASSLIRGSGSYTF
>TRBD1|TRBJ1-5|-|TRBV6-5|13
TGTGCCAGCGGCCGGGACAGACATCAGCCCCAGCATTTT
CASGRDRHQPQHF
>TRBD2|TRBJ2-7|-|TRBV19|17
TGTGCCAGTACCCAAAACCCCGGGACTACAATGTCCTACGAGCAGTACTTC
CASTQNPGTTMSYEQYF
>-|TRBJ1-1|-|TRBV18|15
TGTGCCAGCTCACCCCAACAGGAGCCGAACACTGAAGCTTTCTTT
CASSPQQEPNTEAFF
>-|TRBJ2-1|-|TRBV6-4|18
TGTGCCAGCAGTGACTCGATGCTGGCAGCGGCGGACTACAATGAGCAGTTCTTC
CASSDSMLAAADYNEQFF
>-|TRBJ2-3|-|TRBV29-1|14
TGCAGCGTTGAGGTGGGACTTTCAGTAAATACGCAGTATTTT
CSVEVGLSVNTQYF
>-|TRBJ1-2|-|TRBV12-3/TRBV12-4|13
TGTGCCAGCAGTATACAGGGAAGGGGGGGCTACACCTTC
CASSIQGRGGYTF
>TRBD2|TRBJ2-3|-|TRBV28|15
TGTGCCAGCAGAGGACTAGCGGGAGGGCCGGATACGCAGTATTTT
CASRGLAGGPDTQYF
>-|TRBJ2-7|-|TRBV7-3|15
TGTGCCAGCAGCCCGAGGAGGGCTTTTCCCTACGAGCAGTACTTC
CASSPRRAFPYEQYF
>-|TRBJ2-5|-|TRBV6-2/TRBV6-3|12
TGTGCCAGCAGCCAGAGTCAAGAGACCCAGTACTTC
CASSQSQETQYF
>TRBD2|TRBJ2-3|-|TRBV19|14
TGTGCCAGTTCGAGCGGGAGTAGCACAGATACGCAGTATTTT
CASSSGSSTDTQYF
>TRBD2|TRBJ2-7|-|TRBV14|14
TGTGCCAGCAGCCAAACGGGGGGGTTCTACGAGCAGTACTTC
CASSQTGGFYEQYF
>-|TRBJ1-1|-|TRBV6-5|15
TGTGCCAGCAGAGGCACAGGGTCGAGGACTACTGAAGCTTTCTTT
CASRGTGSRTTEAFF
>-|TRBJ1-2|few|TRBV5-4|13
TGTGCCAGCAGCCCCCAGACAGATTTTGGCTACACCTTC
CASSPQTDFGYTF
>TRBD1|TRBJ2-3|-|TRBV19|16
TGTGCCAGTAGTATGGGACAGGGTCCTAGCACAGATACGCAGTATTTT
CASSMGQGPSTDTQYF
>TRBD2|TRBJ2-1|-|TRBV7-2|16
TGTGCCAGCAGCTCGCGACTAGCGGGGCTATACAATGAGCAGTTCTTC
CASSSRLAGLYNEQFF
>-|TRBJ1-5|-|TRBV19|13
TGTGCCAGTAGTGACAGGAGCAATCGGCCCCAGCATTTT
CASSDRSNRPQHF
>TRBD1|TRBJ1-2|-|TRBV6-5|15
TGTGCCAGCAGTTACTTAGGAGACAGGGCCTATGGCTACACCTTC
CASSYLGDRAYGYTF
>-|TRBJ1-5|-|TRBV20-1|13
TGCAGTGCTAGTCGGGGTACGGACCAGCCCCAGCATTTT
CSASRGTDQPQHF
>-|TRBJ2-1|-|TRBV30|15
TGTGCCTGGAGTGTACTGGGGGCGTCGGGTGATGAGCAGTTCTTC
CAWSVLGASGDEQFF
>-|TRBJ1-2|-|TRBV28|11
TGTGCCAGCAGTTGGAGATATGGCTACACCTTC
CASSWRYGYTF
>TRBD2|TRBJ2-3|-|TRBV5-1|16
TGCGCCAGCAGCGGTTCGACTAGCGGGATAACAGATACGCAGTATTTT
CASSGSTSGITDTQYF
>TRBD1|TRBJ1-5|-|TRBV28|13
TGTGCCAGCACGGGACAGAGAGATCAGCCCCAGCATTTT
CASTGQRDQPQHF
>TRBD2|TRBJ2-1|-|TRBV27|15
TGTGCCAGCAGTTCCGTAGCGGGATCCTACAATGAGCAGTTCTTC
CASSSVAGSYNEQFF
>-|TRBJ2-2|-|TRBV27|15
TGTGCCAGCGTTGCGGGACTCGGCGGCACCGGGGAGCTGTTTTTT
CASVAGLGGTGELFF
>TRBD1|TRBJ2-1|-|TRBV7-9|15
TGTGCCAGCAGCAAAACAGGGGGCTCCTACAATGAGCAGTTCTTC
CASSKTGGSYNEQFF